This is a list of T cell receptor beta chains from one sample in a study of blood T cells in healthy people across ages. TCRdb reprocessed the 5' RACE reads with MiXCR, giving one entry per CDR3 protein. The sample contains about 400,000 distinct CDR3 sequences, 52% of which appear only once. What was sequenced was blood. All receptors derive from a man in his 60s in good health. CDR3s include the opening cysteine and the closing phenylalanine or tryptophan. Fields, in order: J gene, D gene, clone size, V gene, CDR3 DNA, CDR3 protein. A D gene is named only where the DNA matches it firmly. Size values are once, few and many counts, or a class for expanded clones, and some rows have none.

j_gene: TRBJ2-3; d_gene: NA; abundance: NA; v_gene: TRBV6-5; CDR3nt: TGTGCCAGCAGTTACGCGTTAGGCCGAGATACGCAGTATTTT; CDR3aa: CASSYALGRDTQYF
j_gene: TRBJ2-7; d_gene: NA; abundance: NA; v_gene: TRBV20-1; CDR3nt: TGCAGTGCTAGACCCCTTAGAGGGAGAAGTTACTCCTACGAGCAGTACTTC; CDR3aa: CSARPLRGRSYSYEQYF
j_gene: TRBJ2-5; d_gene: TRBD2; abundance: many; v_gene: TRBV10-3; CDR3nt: TGTGCCATCAGTGAGGCCTTAGAGGGCGGGAGCCAGTACTTC; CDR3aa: CAISEALEGGSQYF
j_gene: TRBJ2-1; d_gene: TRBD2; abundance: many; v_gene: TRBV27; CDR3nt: TGTGCCAGCAGTCCTAGGCCTGCTAGCGGGAGTGGTGAGCAGTTCTTC; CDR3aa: CASSPRPASGSGEQFF
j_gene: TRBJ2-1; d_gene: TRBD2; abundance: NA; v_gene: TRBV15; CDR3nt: TGTGCCACCAGCAGAGATCTCCTAGCGGGGGTATTGAATGAGCAGTTCTTC; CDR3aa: CATSRDLLAGVLNEQFF
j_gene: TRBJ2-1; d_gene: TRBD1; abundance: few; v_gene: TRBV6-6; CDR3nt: TGTGCCAGCATTCTCCGACAGGGTTTAAACAATGAGCAGTTCTTC; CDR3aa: CASILRQGLNNEQFF
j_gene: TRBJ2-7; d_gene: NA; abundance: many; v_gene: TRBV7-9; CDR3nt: TGTGCCAGCAGCTTCGGGACTCTTTCCTACGAGCAGTACTTC; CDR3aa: CASSFGTLSYEQYF
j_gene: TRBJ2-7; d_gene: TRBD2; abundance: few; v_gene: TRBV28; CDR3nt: TGTGCCAGCTCTTCGCCGGGGGGGGCGTTCTACGAGCAGTACTTC; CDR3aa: CASSSPGGAFYEQYF
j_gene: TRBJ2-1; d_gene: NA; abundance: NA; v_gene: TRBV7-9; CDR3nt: TGTGCCAGCAGCTCCGCTAGTTTTAGTAATGAGCAGTTCTTC; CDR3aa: CASSSASFSNEQFF
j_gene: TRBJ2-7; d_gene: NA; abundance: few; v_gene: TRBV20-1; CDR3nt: TGCAGTGCGGTGAGAGACGAGCAGTACTTC; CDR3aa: CSAVRDEQYF
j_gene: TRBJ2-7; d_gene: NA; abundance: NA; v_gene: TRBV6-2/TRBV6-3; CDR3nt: TGTGCCAGCAGTTACGTGGCAGGGAATACCGAGCAGTACTTC; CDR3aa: CASSYVAGNTEQYF
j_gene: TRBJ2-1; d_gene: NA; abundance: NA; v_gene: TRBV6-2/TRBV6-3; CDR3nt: TGTGCCAGCAGTTACGACCCGGGGCGGGCGCAGTTCTTC; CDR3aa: CASSYDPGRAQFF
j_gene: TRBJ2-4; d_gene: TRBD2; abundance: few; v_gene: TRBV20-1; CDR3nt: TGCAGTGCGTTCCTTGGGGTAGCGGGGGGACTAGCCAAAAACATTCAGTACTTC; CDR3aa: CSAFLGVAGGLAKNIQYF
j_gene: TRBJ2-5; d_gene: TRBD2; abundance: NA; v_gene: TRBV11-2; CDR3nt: TGTGCCAGCAGCTTATACGGGGGGGCGGGTGAGACCCAGTACTTC; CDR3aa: CASSLYGGAGETQYF
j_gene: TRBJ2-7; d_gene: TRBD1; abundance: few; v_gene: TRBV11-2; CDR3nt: TGTGCCAGCAGCATCCGGGACAGTCTCTACGAGCAGTACTTC; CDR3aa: CASSIRDSLYEQYF
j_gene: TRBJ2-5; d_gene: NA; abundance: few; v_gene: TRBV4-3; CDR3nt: TGCGCCAGCAGCCCAAGGGGCCGCTTCGACGAGACCCAGTACTTC; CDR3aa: CASSPRGRFDETQYF
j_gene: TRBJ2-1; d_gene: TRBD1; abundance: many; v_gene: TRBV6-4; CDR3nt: TGTGCCAGCAGTCCAGACAGGGGGAGGTACAATGAGCAGTTCTTC; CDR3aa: CASSPDRGRYNEQFF
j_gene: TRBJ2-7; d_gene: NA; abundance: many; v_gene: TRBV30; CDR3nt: TGTGCCTGGGACGGGGGGACAGAGTTCTCCTACGAGCAGTACTTC; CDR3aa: CAWDGGTEFSYEQYF
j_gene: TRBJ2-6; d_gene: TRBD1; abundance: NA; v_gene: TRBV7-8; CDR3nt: TGTGCCGCCGGGACAGGGGTCTCTGGGGCCAACGTCCTGACTTTC; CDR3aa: CAAGTGVSGANVLTF
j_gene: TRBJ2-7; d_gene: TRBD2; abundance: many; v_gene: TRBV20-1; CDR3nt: TGCAGTGCTCTAGCGGGAGGACCCTACGAGCAGTACTTC; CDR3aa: CSALAGGPYEQYF
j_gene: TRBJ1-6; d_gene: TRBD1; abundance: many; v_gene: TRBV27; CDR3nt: TGTGCCAGCACCCGGACAGGGGGGTATAATTCACCCCTCCACTTT; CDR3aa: CASTRTGGYNSPLHF
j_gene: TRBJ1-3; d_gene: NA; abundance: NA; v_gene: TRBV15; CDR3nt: TGTGCCACCGAAATAGGAAACACCATATATTTT; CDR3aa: CATEIGNTIYF
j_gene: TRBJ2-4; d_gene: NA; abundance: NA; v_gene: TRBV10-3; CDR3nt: TGTGCCATCAGTGAGTACGGACGGAAAAACATTCAGTACTTC; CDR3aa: CAISEYGRKNIQYF
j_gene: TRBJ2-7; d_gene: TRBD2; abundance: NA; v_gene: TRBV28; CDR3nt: TGTGCCAGCAGTCCGAGTAGCGGGAGGGGTGGCGAGCAGTACTTC; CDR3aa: CASSPSSGRGGEQYF
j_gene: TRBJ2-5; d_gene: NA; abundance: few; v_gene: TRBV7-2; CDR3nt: TGTGCCAGCAGCAACCAAGGGGACCGAGGGACCCAGTACTTC; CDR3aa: CASSNQGDRGTQYF
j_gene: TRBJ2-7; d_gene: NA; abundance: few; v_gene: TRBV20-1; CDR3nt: TGCAGTGCTGGAGACTTGGGGGGGCACTACGAGCAGTACTTC; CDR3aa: CSAGDLGGHYEQYF
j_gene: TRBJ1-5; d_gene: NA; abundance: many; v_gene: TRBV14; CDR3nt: TGTGCCAGCAGCTCGGACAGATTAGGTCCCCAGCATTTT; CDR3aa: CASSSDRLGPQHF
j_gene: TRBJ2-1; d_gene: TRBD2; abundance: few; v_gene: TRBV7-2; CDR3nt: TGTGCCAGCAGCTTAGTGCCTAGCGGCTACAATGAGCAGTTCTTC; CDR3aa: CASSLVPSGYNEQFF
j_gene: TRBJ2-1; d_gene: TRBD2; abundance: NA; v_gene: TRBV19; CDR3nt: TGTGCCACCAGGACTAGCGGGGGCTCCTACAATGAGCAGTTCTTC; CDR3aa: CATRTSGGSYNEQFF
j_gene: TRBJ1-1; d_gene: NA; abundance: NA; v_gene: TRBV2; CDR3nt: TGTGCCAGCAGAGAGGGACGTCTGAACACTGAAGCTTTCTTT; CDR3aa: CASREGRLNTEAFF
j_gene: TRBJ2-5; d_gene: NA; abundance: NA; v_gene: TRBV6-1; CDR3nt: TGTGCCAGCACCCAGGGGAGAGCGGGACCGGAGACCCAGTACTTC; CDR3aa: CASTQGRAGPETQYF
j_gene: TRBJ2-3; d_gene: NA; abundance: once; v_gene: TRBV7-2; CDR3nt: TGCGCCAGCAGCTTAGATCGTAGGCTGGATACGCAGTATTTT; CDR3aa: CASSLDRRLDTQYF
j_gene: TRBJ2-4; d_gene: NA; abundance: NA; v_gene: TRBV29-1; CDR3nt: TGCAGCGTTCAAGAGTGGGGAATAGCCAAAAACATTCAGTACTTC; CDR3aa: CSVQEWGIAKNIQYF
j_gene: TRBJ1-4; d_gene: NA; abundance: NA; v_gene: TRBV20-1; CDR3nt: TGCAGTGCTAGAGATCCGGCAGGGGCTAATGAAAAACTGTTTTTT; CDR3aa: CSARDPAGANEKLFF
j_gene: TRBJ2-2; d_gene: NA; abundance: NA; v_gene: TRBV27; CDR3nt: TGTGCCAGCAGTCTGACAGGGAACACCGGGGAGCTGTTTTTT; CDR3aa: CASSLTGNTGELFF
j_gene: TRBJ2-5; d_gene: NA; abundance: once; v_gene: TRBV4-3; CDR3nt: TGCGCCAGCAGCCAAGATTATATCTCGTTTGAGACCCAGTACTTC; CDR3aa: CASSQDYISFETQYF
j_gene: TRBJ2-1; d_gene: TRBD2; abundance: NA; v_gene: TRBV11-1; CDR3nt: TGTGCCAGCAGCCGCCGGGACGTAGCGGGAGGTAATGAGCAGTTCTTC; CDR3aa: CASSRRDVAGGNEQFF
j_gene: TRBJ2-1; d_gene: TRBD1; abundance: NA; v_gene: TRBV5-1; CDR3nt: TGCGCCAGCAGCCCCCGACAGGGCGCGGGTGAGACCGCGTTCTTC; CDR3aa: CASSPRQGAGETAFF
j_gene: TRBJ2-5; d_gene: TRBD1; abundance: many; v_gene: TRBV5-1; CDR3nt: TGCGCCAGCAGCTCAACCGGGACAGGACAAGAGACCCAGTACTTC; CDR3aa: CASSSTGTGQETQYF
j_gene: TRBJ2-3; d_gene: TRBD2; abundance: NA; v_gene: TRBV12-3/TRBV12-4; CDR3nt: TGTGCCAGCAGTCGGACTAGAGGGCGCCCCGGGGTGCAGTATTTT; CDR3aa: CASSRTRGRPGVQYF
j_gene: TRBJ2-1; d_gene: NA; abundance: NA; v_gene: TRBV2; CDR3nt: TGTGCCAGCAGTGCACAGCGATACAATGAGCAGTTCTTC; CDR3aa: CASSAQRYNEQFF
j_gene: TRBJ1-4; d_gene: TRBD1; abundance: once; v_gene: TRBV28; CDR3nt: TGTGCCAGCAGTCCTGTCACAGGGGGCATTGGTGAAAAACTGTTTTTT; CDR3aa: CASSPVTGGIGEKLFF